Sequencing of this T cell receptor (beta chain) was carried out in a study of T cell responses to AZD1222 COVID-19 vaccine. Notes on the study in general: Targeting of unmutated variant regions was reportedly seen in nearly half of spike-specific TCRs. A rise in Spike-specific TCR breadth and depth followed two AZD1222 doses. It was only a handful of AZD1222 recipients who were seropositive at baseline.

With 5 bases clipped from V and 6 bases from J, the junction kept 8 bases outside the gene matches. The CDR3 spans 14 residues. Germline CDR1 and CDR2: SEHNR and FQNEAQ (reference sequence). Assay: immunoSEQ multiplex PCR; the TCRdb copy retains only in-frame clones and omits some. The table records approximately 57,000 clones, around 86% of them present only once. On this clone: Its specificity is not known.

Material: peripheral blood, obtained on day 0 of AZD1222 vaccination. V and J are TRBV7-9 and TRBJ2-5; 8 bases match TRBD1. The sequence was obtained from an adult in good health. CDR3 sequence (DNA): TGTGCCAGCAGCCCTGGACAGGGCGGACAGACCCAGTACTTC. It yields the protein CASSPGQGGQTQYF.